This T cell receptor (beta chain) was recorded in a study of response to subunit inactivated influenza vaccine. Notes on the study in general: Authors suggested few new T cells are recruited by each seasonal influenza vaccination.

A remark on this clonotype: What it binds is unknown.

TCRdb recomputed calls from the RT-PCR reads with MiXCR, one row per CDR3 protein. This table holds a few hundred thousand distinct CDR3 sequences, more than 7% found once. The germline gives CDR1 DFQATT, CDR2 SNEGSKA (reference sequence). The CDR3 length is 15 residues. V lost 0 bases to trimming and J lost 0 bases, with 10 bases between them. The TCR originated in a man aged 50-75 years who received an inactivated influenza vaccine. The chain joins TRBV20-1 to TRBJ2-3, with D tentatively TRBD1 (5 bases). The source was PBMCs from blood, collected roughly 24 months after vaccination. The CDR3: CSARDWQGSTDTQYF. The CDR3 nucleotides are TGCAGTGCTAGAGATTGGCAGGGTAGCACAGATACGCAGTATTTT.